The 25 T cell receptor beta chains below were found in one sample sequenced in a study of breast tumors, draining lymph nodes, adjacent tissues. TCRdb processed the multiplex PCR reads anew with MiXCR; each CDR3 protein has one entry. This table holds 20,000 to 25,000 distinct CDR3 sequences, approximately 20% found once. The sequencing sample was made of breast tumor tissue. The receptors shown here come from a female donor with breast cancer. Some clones in this sample may be carry-over from other donors' samples.

This clonotype has ten or more counts. The chain uses TRBV7-9 and TRBJ2-3, with 7 bases aligning to TRBD1. V dropped 8 bases and J dropped 4; count of bases not matched to a gene: 12. The CDR3 spans 15 residues. Germline V gives CDR1 SEHNR, CDR2 FQNEAQ (reference sequence). CDR3 nucleotide sequence: TGTGCCAGCTCCAGGTGGCAGGGGGACGCAGATACGCAGTATTTT. This translates into CASSRWQGDADTQYF.

This clonotype was found many times. The rearrangement joins TRBV7-9 to TRBJ2-5; D is unclear. This CDR3 spans 12 amino acids. Germline CDR1 and CDR2: SEHNR and FQNEAQ (reference sequence). Trimming shortened V by 5 bases and J by 5 bases, and 9 bases separated the two germline ends. The CDR3 loop reads CASSASRETQYF. As DNA, the CDR3 is TGTGCCAGCAGCGCAAGCAGGGAGACCCAGTACTTC.

This clonotype was seen many times. The chain joins TRBV5-8 to TRBJ1-4, with TRBD1 identical over 7 bases. The CDR3 contains 15 residues. Germline assignment: CDR1 SGHTS and CDR2 YDEGEE. The junction had 3 bases not matched to a gene; V was cut back by 0 bases and J by 4 bases. Here the CDR3 reads CASSLGQGGNEKLFF. In DNA, the CDR3 is TGTGCCAGCAGCTTGGGGCAGGGGGGTAATGAAAAACTGTTTTTT.

The sample holds many counts of this clonotype. Here the CDR3 reads CASSHSGTGGFMNTGELFF. The CDR3 coding sequence is TGTGCCAGCAGCCACTCTGGGACAGGGGGATTTATGAACACCGGGGAGCTGTTTTTT. The J gene is TRBJ2-2, the V gene TRBV4-2; 11 nucleotides align to TRBD1. Germline trimming cut 3 bases from V and 1 base from J; bases unmatched to any gene: 10. Germline CDR1 reads LGHNA; CDR2 reads YNFKEQ. The CDR3 consists of 19 residues.

This clonotype was found many times. This chain uses TRBV15 with TRBJ2-7, with D perhaps given as TRBD1 or TRBD2 (5 bases each). The germline V gene encodes CDR1 LNHNV and CDR2 YYDKDF (reference sequence). The V gene lost 1 base and the J gene lost 0 bases, with 16 bases spanning the gap. The CDR3 runs to 17 residues. CDR3 in amino acids: CATSRVYGGSRSYEQYF. The CDR3 DNA reads TGTGCCACCAGCAGAGTATATGGGGGAAGCCGCTCCTACGAGCAGTACTTC.

This clonotype was counted ten times or more. The chain uses TRBV11-2 and TRBJ2-3, with 9 nucleotides matching TRBD1. Germline CDR1 reads SGHAT; CDR2 reads FQNNGV. J gave up 0 bases and V 5 bases, and 9 bases lay outside the gene matches. The CDR3 has 17 amino acids. The CDR3 reads CASSPGQGSTSTDTQYF. DNA for the CDR3: TGTGCCAGCAGCCCAGGACAGGGGAGTACTAGCACAGATACGCAGTATTTT.

This clonotype was observed many times. V is TRBV19 and J is TRBJ2-3; the D is unclear. V lost 6 bases and J 3 bases, leaving 10 bases between the germline ends. CDR3 length equals 13 residues. Looked up from germline, CDR1 is LNHDA and CDR2 is SQIVND (reference sequence). The CDR3: CASRTLETDTQYF. CDR3 bases: TGTGCCAGTAGGACCCTCGAAACAGATACGCAGTATTTT.

Concerning this clonotype itself: A much larger clone lies a single base off, so this may be a read error. This rearrangement joins TRBV28 to TRBJ2-7; 11 nucleotides match TRBD2. Germline CDR1 and CDR2: MDHEN and SYDVKM. There are 14 residues in the CDR3. CDR3 sequence: CACSTTSGVYEQYF. The CDR3 DNA follows: TGTGCCTGCAGTACGACTAGCGGGGTTTACGAGCAGTACTTC.

This clonotype occurred many times. The chain uses TRBV24-1 and TRBJ2-5; 12 nucleotides agree with TRBD2. The J segment lost 4 bases and the V segment lost 6 bases, leaving 5 bases of the junction unmatched. Germline CDR1 reads KGHDR; CDR2 reads SFDVKD. The CDR3 consists of 15 residues. The DNA of the CDR3 is TGTGCCACCAGTCCTAGCGGGAGGGCCGTAGAGACCCAGTACTTC. Its translation: CATSPSGRAVETQYF.

Many counts were recorded for this clonotype. The rearrangement joins TRBV29-1 to TRBJ2-7; TRBD1 agrees at 12 bases. The CDR3 runs to 13 residues. The J segment lost 5 bases and the V segment lost 4 bases, leaving 3 bases of the junction unmatched. Germline CDR1 reads SQVTM; CDR2 reads ANQGSEA. The CDR3 protein is CSVAGQGANEQYF. CDR3 nucleotide sequence: TGCAGCGTTGCGGGACAGGGGGCCAACGAGCAGTACTTC.

This clonotype was seen at least ten times. This CDR3 is CASSPSPKVGYTF. The CDR3 region has the DNA TGTGCCAGCAGCCCCAGCCCAAAGGTTGGCTACACCTTC. The chain has TRBV7-2 and TRBJ1-2; unclear D gene. CDR1 and CDR2 from the germline V gene are SGHTA and FQGNSA. V was trimmed by 5 bases and J by 7 bases, leaving 14 bases between them. The CDR3 has 13 residues. Combining the CDR3 with reference TRBV7-2 and TRBJ1-2 gives the whole variable domain GAGVSQSPSNKVTEKGKDVELRCDPISGHTALYWYRQSLGQGLEFLIYFQGNSAPDKSGLPSDRFSAERTGGSVSTLTIQRTQQEDSAVYLCASSPSPKVGYTFGSGTRLTVV.

This clonotype has just a few counts. CDR3 sequence reads: CASSPSLDRVEGYTF. For the CDR3, the DNA is TGTGCCAGCTCACCAAGCCTCGACAGGGTAGAAGGCTACACCTTC. The chain links TRBV18 to TRBJ1-2, with 7 bases matching TRBD1. This CDR3 is built from 15 residues. Per germline, CDR1 KGHSH and CDR2 LQKENI. The V gene end was trimmed by 2 bases and the J gene end by 8 bases; junction bases not matched to a gene: 11. The full variable domain, its missing parts supplied by reference TRBV18 and TRBJ1-2, is NAGVMQNPRHLVRRRGQEARLRCSPMKGHSHVYWYRQLPEEGLKFMVYLQKENIIDESGMPKERFSAEFPKEGPSILRIQQVVRGDSAAYFCASSPSLDRVEGYTFGSGTRLTVV.

Turning to this clonotype: A much larger clone lies one base from this, so it may be a read error. This sequence joins TRBV18 and TRBJ1-2; maybe TRBD1 (5 bases). This CDR3 contains 15 residues. Germline V gene lookup returns CDR1 KGHSH and CDR2 LQKENI. The CDR3 loop is CASSLLHAGDRGHTF. Written as DNA, the CDR3 is TGTGCCAGCTCACTGCTCCACGCGGGGGATCGTGGCCACACCTTC.

This clonotype was observed many times. This chain uses TRBV9 with TRBJ2-7; D perhaps matches TRBD2 (6 bases). The CDR3 sequence is 14 residues long. In germline, CDR1 is SGDLS, CDR2 YYNGEE. The V and J ends lost 3 bases and 0 bases respectively, with 10 bases between them. As DNA, the CDR3 is TGTGCCAGCAGCGAGGGAGGCAGCTCCTACGAGCAGTACTTC. It translates to CASSEGGSSYEQYF.

This clonotype was recorded many times. The rearrangement joins TRBV4-1 to TRBJ2-5, with 7 bases fitting TRBD2. Per the germline V gene, CDR1 is MGHRA and CDR2 is YSYEKL. The CDR3 sequence is 17 residues long. The junction had 13 bases not matched to a gene; V was cut back by 4 bases and J by 2 bases. Here the CDR3 reads CASSPLFGGSEQETQYF. The DNA for the CDR3 is TGCGCCAGCAGCCCACTGTTTGGCGGGAGCGAACAAGAGACCCAGTACTTC.

This clonotype has a count of ten or more. The V and J genes are TRBV20-1 and TRBJ2-2; 12 nucleotides agree with TRBD2. Germline V gives CDR1 DFQATT, CDR2 SNEGSKA (reference sequence). This CDR3 has 16 amino acids. With V trimmed by 3 bases and J by 6 bases, 8 bases remained unmatched. The CDR3 DNA sequence: TGCAGTGCTAGGGGGGCACGACTAGCGGGAGCCGGGGAGCTGTTTTTT. It translates to CSARGARLAGAGELFF.

This clonotype was seen ten or more times. The chain has TRBV5-1 and TRBJ2-1, with 9 bases lining up with TRBD2. CDR1 is SGHRS and CDR2 is YFSETQ in the germline V gene. This CDR3 spans 13 amino acids. The V gene end was trimmed by 9 bases and the J gene end by 8 bases; junction bases not matched to a gene: 9. In DNA form, the CDR3 reads TGCGCCATCGCGGGAGGGCCCCTGGATGAGCAGTTCTTC. It is translated as CAIAGGPLDEQFF.

There are many counts of this clonotype. The V gene is TRBV4-1, the J gene TRBJ2-5; unclear D gene. CDR3 length: 13 residues. Germline V gene lookup returns CDR1 MGHRA and CDR2 YSYEKL. V was pared by 1 base and J by 5 bases, with 8 bases between. The DNA of the CDR3 is TGCGCCAGCAGCCAAGCTCTCGGGGAGACCCAGTACTTC. It translates to CASSQALGETQYF.

The rearrangement joins TRBV6-5 to TRBJ1-1; D unresolved. V shed 1 base and J shed 3 bases, with 21 bases lying between them. CDR1 and CDR2 from the germline V gene are MNHEY and SVGAGI. The CDR3 extends over 18 amino acids. In DNA form, the CDR3 reads TGTGCCAGCAGTTACTATCGCGGCCGCTATACCGTCGACACTGAAGCTTTCTTT. It is translated as CASSYYRGRYTVDTEAFF.

The chain couples TRBV10-2 to TRBJ1-2; D unclear. This CDR3 is 11 amino acids long. The V and J ends lost 2 bases and 8 bases respectively, with 6 bases between them. The germline gives CDR1 WSHSY, CDR2 SAAADI. DNA of the CDR3: TGCGCCAGCAGTGAGGGTGGCGGCTACACCTTC. Translating it yields CASSEGGGYTF.

With respect to this clonotype: A much larger clone lies one base from this, so it may be a read error. This sequence joins TRBV12-3 or TRBV12-4 and TRBJ2-1, with D possibly TRBD1 on 6 matching bases. The CDR3 loop spans 14 amino acids. CDR3 coding DNA: TGTGCCAGCAGCCGGGCCAGGGGTTACAATGAGCGGTTCTTC. Its translation is CASSRARGYNERFF.

This clonotype was found many times. This rearrangement joins TRBV30 to TRBJ2-1, with 8 positions matching TRBD1. Germline trimming cut 4 bases from V and 4 bases from J; bases unmatched to any gene: 6. Germline assignment: CDR1 GTSNPN and CDR2 SVGIG (reference sequence). The CDR3 is 14 residues long. CDR3 bases: TGTGCCTGGACCCGGAGACAGGGGTACAATGAGCAGTTCTTC. Translating it yields CAWTRRQGYNEQFF.

This chain uses TRBV28 with TRBJ2-3; no definite D call. V lost 6 bases and J lost 3, with 10 bases in between. This CDR3 region has 13 residues. Germline CDR1 is MDHEN and CDR2 is SYDVKM. CDR3: CASRGTVTDTQYF. The CDR3 region has the DNA TGTGCCAGCAGGGGTACAGTTACAGATACGCAGTATTTT.

As to this clonotype: A clone one base away is much larger, so this may be a read error. Given the absence of the conserved phenylalanine or tryptophan at the CDR3 end, a read error is likely. This CDR3 reads CSAPRQGQRNQPQHS. CDR3 bases: TGCAGTGCCCCCCGACAGGGGCAGAGGAATCAGCCCCAGCATTCT. The V and J genes are TRBV20-1 and TRBJ1-5; 8 bases line up with TRBD1. J was trimmed by 4 bases and V by 6 bases; bases with no gene match: 11. Germline assignment: CDR1 DFQATT and CDR2 SNEGSKA (reference sequence). The CDR3 sequence is 15 residues long.

This clonotype was seen ten or more times. The rearrangement uses TRBV25-1 and TRBJ2-7, with D perhaps matching TRBD1 or TRBD2 (5 bases each). The CDR3 has 13 residues. CDR1 and CDR2 from the germline V gene are MGHDK and SYGVNS. V was cut by 6 bases and J by 1 base, with 10 bases left in between. In DNA form, the CDR3 reads TGTGCCAGCAGGGGGGTTTTATCCTACGAGCAGTACTTC. Translated: CASRGVLSYEQYF.